These 21 T cell receptor beta chains came from one sample sequenced in a study of blood T cell repertoires in COVID-19. Measured with immunoSEQ multiplex PCR; TCRdb has only the in-frame clones, and not every one. This table has about 480,000 clones, approximately 87% appearing once. The sample consisted of PBMCs or T cells enriched from blood (not recorded which). Receptors were obtained from a woman aged 40 to 50 who had recovered from COVID-19.

The V call is TRBV2, the J call TRBJ2-1; D possibly corresponds to TRBD2 (6 bases). V shed 4 bases and J shed 0 bases, with 13 bases lying between them. CDR1 is SNHLY, CDR2 FYNNEI, per germline. This CDR3 region has 16 residues. CDR3 region: CASSASGRSSYNEQFF. The CDR3 DNA follows: TGTGCCAGCAGTGCGTCAGGGAGGAGCTCCTACAATGAGCAGTTCTTC. Drawing the rest from reference TRBV2 and TRBJ2-1, the complete variable domain is EPEVTQTPSHQVTQMGQEVILRCVPISNHLYFYWYRQILGQKVEFLVSFYNNEISEKSEIFDDQFSVERPDGSNFTLKIRSTKLEDSAMYFCASSASGRSSYNEQFFGPGTRLTVL.

This rearrangement joins TRBV20-1 to TRBJ2-7; 10 nucleotides agree with TRBD2. This CDR3 is built from 14 residues. Trimming at V came to 3 bases and at J to 0 bases, leaving 2 bases not matched to a gene. CDR1 and CDR2 (germline): DFQATT, SNEGSKA (reference sequence). This CDR3 is CSASPSGSSYEQYF. In nucleotides, the CDR3 is TGCAGTGCTAGTCCTAGCGGGAGCTCCTACGAGCAGTACTTC.

The chain links TRBV19 to TRBJ1-1; TRBD1 agrees at 8 bases. With 3 bases clipped from V and 4 bases from J, the junction kept 7 bases outside the gene matches. The CDR3 contains 15 residues. Germline-derived CDR1 and CDR2 are LNHDA and SQIVND (reference sequence). The CDR3: CASSIMTGVGTEAFF. CDR3 nucleotides: TGTGCCAGTAGTATCATGACAGGGGTCGGCACTGAAGCTTTCTTT.

This chain links TRBV6-2 or TRBV6-3 with TRBJ2-1; the D gene is possibly TRBD1 (5 bases). V was pared by 0 bases and J by 3 bases, with 12 bases between. Germline values: CDR1 MNHEY, CDR2 SVGEGT. The CDR3 is 16 residues long. The CDR3 loop reads CASSYSYDSGYNEQFF. The CDR3, as DNA: TGTGCCAGCAGTTACTCGTACGACAGTGGCTACAATGAGCAGTTCTTC.

This rearrangement joins TRBV27 to TRBJ1-3, with TRBD1 matching 10 bases. CDR1 is MNHEY, CDR2 SMNVEV, per germline (reference sequence). V dropped 6 bases and J dropped 11; count of bases not matched to a gene: 22. The CDR3 spans 18 residues. In DNA, the CDR3 is TGTGCCAGCAGCTTACGTTGGGACGGGACAGGGGCGCGAGGGGCCATATATTTT. The encoded protein is CASSLRWDGTGARGAIYF.

The chain recombines TRBV7-2 with TRBJ1-4; D is possibly TRBD1 (5 bases). CDR1 is SGHTA and CDR2 is FQGNSA in the germline V gene. The V end was cut by 3 bases, the J end by 7 bases, with 12 bases between. The length of the CDR3 is 14 residues. The chain's CDR3 is CASSLGRSSEKLFF. In DNA, the CDR3 is TGTGCCAGCAGCTTGGGGCGATCAAGTGAAAAACTGTTTTTT. Looking up the rest from reference TRBV7-2 and TRBJ1-4 gives the full variable domain: GAGVSQSPSNKVTEKGKDVELRCDPISGHTALYWYRQSLGQGLEFLIYFQGNSAPDKSGLPSDRFSAERTGGSVSTLTIQRTQQEDSAVYLCASSLGRSSEKLFFGSGTQLSVL.

Turning to this clone: The sample contains more than one DNA sequence encoding this CDR3. The chain carries TRBV12-3 or TRBV12-4 and TRBJ1-2; no clear D. This CDR3 spans 12 amino acids. Trimming took off 1 base at V and 8 bases at J, with 8 bases between the two ends. Here the CDR3 DNA reads TGTGCCAGCAGTTTAGGCGGGGAAGGCTACACCTTC. This codes for CASSLGGEGYTF.

The gene calls are TRBV5-1 and TRBJ2-1, with D uncertain. From germline, CDR1 is SGHRS and CDR2 YFSETQ. With 4 bases removed from V and 0 bases from J, the gap between germline ends came to 5 bases. This CDR3 comprises 13 residues. CDR3 sequence (DNA): TGCGCCAGCAGCCCTAGCTCCTACAATGAGCAGTTCTTC. Translating it yields CASSPSSYNEQFF.

The chain uses TRBV10-2 and TRBJ2-1; D might be TRBD2 (6 bases). The V gene lost 6 bases and the J gene lost 3 bases, with 15 bases spanning the gap. CDR3 length equals 15 residues. The germline V gene encodes CDR1 WSHSY and CDR2 SAAADI. CDR3 coding DNA: TGCGCCAGCAGGGGCGGGGTTTGGGGCTACAATGAGCAGTTCTTC. This encodes CASRGGVWGYNEQFF.

The chain uses TRBV2 and TRBJ1-4; D may be TRBD1 (6 bases). This CDR3 contains 15 residues. In germline, CDR1 is SNHLY, CDR2 FYNNEI. V gave up 7 bases and J gave up 4 bases, with 16 bases separating them. This chain's CDR3 is CASNTQGPINEKLFF. The CDR3 region has the DNA TGTGCCAGCAATACACAGGGTCCCATTAATGAAAAACTGTTTTTT.

The rearrangement uses TRBV4-1 and TRBJ2-7; 8 bases map to TRBD1. The CDR3 contains 14 residues. CDR1 and CDR2 from the germline V gene are MGHRA and YSYEKL. The V gene end was trimmed by 4 bases and the J gene end by 5 bases; junction bases not matched to a gene: 7. CDR3 amino acids: CASSLGTGNDEQYF. Here the CDR3 DNA reads TGCGCCAGCAGCCTCGGGACAGGTAATGACGAGCAGTACTTC.

This clone showed up just once. This chain uses TRBV27 with TRBJ1-1, with D perhaps matching TRBD1 (5 bases). The CDR3 consists of 14 residues. V was trimmed by 0 bases and J by 1 base, leaving 6 bases between them. From germline, CDR1 is MNHEY and CDR2 SMNVEV (reference sequence). Written as DNA, the CDR3 is TGTGCCAGCAGTTTATCGGGGGGGAACACTGAAGCTTTCTTT. It translates to CASSLSGGNTEAFF.

CDR3 region: CASSKTGVPEQYF. In nucleotides, the CDR3 is TGTGCCAGCAGCAAAACAGGGGTCCCCGAGCAGTACTTC. The chain has TRBV7-8 and TRBJ2-7; 7 bases agree with TRBD1. Germline lookup yields CDR1 SGHVS and CDR2 FQNEAQ. The CDR3 spans 13 residues. V was pared by 5 bases and J by 6 bases, with 7 bases of the junction left unmatched. Full variable domain (outside the CDR3, taken from reference TRBV7-8 and TRBJ2-7): GAGVSQSPRYKVAKRGQDVALRCDPISGHVSLFWYQQALGQGPEFLTYFQNEAQLDKSGLPSDRFFAERPEGSVSTLKIQRTQQEDSAVYLCASSKTGVPEQYFGPGTRLTVT.

The chain couples TRBV7-8 to TRBJ2-2; the match to TRBD2 covers 10 bases. Germline-derived CDR1 and CDR2 are SGHVS and FQNEAQ. V trimming: 5 bases; J trimming: 4 bases; junction bases outside the gene matches: 10. The CDR3 extends over 17 amino acids. The CDR3 reads CASSPIAGGFFTGELFF. CDR3 sequence (DNA): TGTGCCAGCAGCCCTATAGCGGGAGGTTTCTTCACCGGGGAGCTGTTTTTT.

As regards this clone: Relative to the germline gene, one junction end is altered; a read error may explain this. This rearrangement joins TRBV5-1 to TRBJ2-1; TRBD1 matches at 7 bases. The V gene's germline CDR1 is SGHRS and CDR2 YFSETQ. CDR3 length equals 15 residues. In nucleotides, the CDR3 is TGCGCCAGCAGTTTGGACGGGACAGCATACAATGAGCAGTTCTTC. It is translated as CASSLDGTAYNEQFF.

The V and J genes are TRBV6-5 and TRBJ1-2; a possible D gene is TRBD1 (5 bases). Deletions cut 7 bases from V and 1 base from J, with 7 bases between. CDR1 is MNHEY, CDR2 SVGAGI, per germline. CDR3 length: 12 amino acids. For the CDR3, the DNA is TGTGCCAGCACGACAGTTAACTATGGCTACACCTTC. Its translation: CASTTVNYGYTF.

The rearrangement uses TRBV4-3 and TRBJ2-2; D may be TRBD2 (6 bases). Trimming removed 0 bases at V and 7 bases at J, with 12 bases between. In germline, CDR1 is LGHNA, CDR2 YSLEER. CDR3 length equals 15 residues. CDR3 sequence: CASSQEGGRGGELFF. The CDR3 DNA is TGCGCCAGCAGCCAAGAAGGAGGGCGCGGCGGGGAGCTGTTTTTT.

The chain couples TRBV7-9 to TRBJ2-1, with D possibly matching TRBD2 (6 bases). Germline-derived CDR1 and CDR2 are SEHNR and FQNEAQ (reference sequence). Trimming took 1 base from V and 6 from J, leaving 19 bases between them. There are 17 residues in the CDR3. CDR3: CASSLGLLRDLGNEQFF. The CDR3, as DNA: TGTGCCAGCAGCTTAGGACTGCTGCGGGATTTAGGCAATGAGCAGTTCTTC.

The chain carries TRBV19 and TRBJ1-1, with 7 bases lining up with TRBD1. Trimming took 0 bases from V and 3 from J; bases not matched to a gene: 10. The CDR3 runs to 17 residues. CDR1 is LNHDA, CDR2 SQIVND, per germline (reference sequence). DNA of the CDR3: TGTGCCAGTAGTATAGACTGGAGGGGGCGAAGTGACACTGAAGCTTTCTTT. Translated, it gives CASSIDWRGRSDTEAFF.

V is TRBV7-9 and J is TRBJ1-1; TRBD1 matches 12 bases. The germline gives CDR1 SEHNR, CDR2 FQNEAQ (reference sequence). The CDR3 loop spans 17 amino acids. Trimming removed 5 bases from V and 1 base from J; junction bases left unmatched: 8. The chain's CDR3 is CASSRGQGARRNTEAFF. The CDR3 DNA is TGTGCCAGCAGCCGGGGACAGGGGGCGCGTAGGAACACTGAAGCTTTCTTT. Full variable domain (missing parts from reference TRBV7-9 and TRBJ1-1): DTGVSQNPRHKITKRGQNVTFRCDPISEHNRLYWYRQTLGQGPEFLTYFQNEAQLEKSRLLSDRFSAERPKGSFSTLEIQRTEQGDSAMYLCASSRGQGARRNTEAFFGQGTRLTVV.

The chain carries TRBV3-1 (or the pseudogene TRBV3-2) and TRBJ2-5; TRBD2 aligns across 12 bases. The CDR3 is 15 amino acids. Germline CDR1 and CDR2: LGHDT and YNNKEL (reference sequence). Germline trimming cut 0 bases from V and 6 bases from J; bases unmatched to any gene: 2. CDR3 DNA sequence: TGTGCCAGCAGCCAAGATCTAGCGGGGGGGAAGACCCAGTACTTC. Translation gives CASSQDLAGGKTQYF.